The 3 T cell receptor beta chains presented below share a single source sample, sequenced in a study of T-cell memory formation after mild COVID-19. TCRdb used MiXCR to reprocess the 5' RACE reads, holding one entry per CDR3 protein. The profile shows some 450,000 distinct CDR3 sequences, 15% to 25% of them singletons. Material for sequencing was PBMCs or a T cell subset sorted from them (not recorded which). These TCRs come from an adult woman who had mild COVID-19 (a few samples of this study predate the infection). Cell type and time point are not known.

This chain links TRBV6-6 with TRBJ1-2; TRBD1 aligns across 10 bases. The CDR3 extends over 17 amino acids. The J segment lost 4 bases and the V segment lost 2 bases, leaving 10 bases of the junction unmatched. Germline CDR1 is MNHNY and CDR2 is SVGAGI (reference sequence). The CDR3 DNA reads as TGTGCCAGCAGTTACCGGGACAGGGGAGAGAAGGGCTATGGCTACACCTTC. It specifies CASSYRDRGEKGYGYTF.

This clonotype came up a few times. The rearrangement joins TRBV6-5 to TRBJ2-7; D uncertain. V was clipped by 6 bases and J by 1 base, with 13 bases between them. This CDR3 has 14 amino acids. Germline CDR1 is MNHEY and CDR2 is SVGAGI. The CDR3 reads CASSRFSESYEQYF. CDR3 sequence (DNA): TGTGCCAGCAGCCGTTTCAGCGAGTCCTACGAGCAGTACTTC.

This clonotype was observed many times. The V and J genes are TRBV4-1 and TRBJ2-7, with D maybe TRBD1 (5 bases). Trimming removed 4 bases at V and 7 bases at J, with 20 bases between. The CDR3 extends over 15 amino acids. Germline-derived CDR1 and CDR2 are MGHRA and YSYEKL. The CDR3 DNA reads as TGCGCCAGCAGCCTCACCTTGGGCAGGGCGGAGGAGCAGTACTTC. Amino acids: CASSLTLGRAEEQYF.